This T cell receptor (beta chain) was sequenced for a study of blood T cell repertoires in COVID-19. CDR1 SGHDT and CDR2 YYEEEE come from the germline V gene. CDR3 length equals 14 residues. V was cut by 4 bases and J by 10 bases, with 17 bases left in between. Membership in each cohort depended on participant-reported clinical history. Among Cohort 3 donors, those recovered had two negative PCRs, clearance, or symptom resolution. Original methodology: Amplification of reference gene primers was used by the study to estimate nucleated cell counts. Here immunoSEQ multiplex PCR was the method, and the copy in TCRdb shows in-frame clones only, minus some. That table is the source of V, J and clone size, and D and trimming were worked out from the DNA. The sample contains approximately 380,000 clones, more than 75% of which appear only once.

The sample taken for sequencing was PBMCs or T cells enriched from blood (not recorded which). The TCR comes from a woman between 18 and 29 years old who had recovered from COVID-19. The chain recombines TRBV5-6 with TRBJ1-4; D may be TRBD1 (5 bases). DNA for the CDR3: TGTGCCAGCAGCCCCGAGCCGATGGGGGGAAAACTGTTTTTT. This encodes CASSPEPMGGKLFF.